The rows below give T cell receptor beta chains drawn from one sample of a study of monozygotic twins with inflammatory bowel disease. Each CDR3 protein gets one entry in TCRdb, which reprocessed the 5' RACE reads and gives no DNA. Its listing shows some 330,000 distinct CDR3 sequences. Sequencing input: blood. All receptors come from a human donor with ulcerative colitis or Crohn's disease, or a healthy co-twin of an affected twin (not recorded which). Both conserved end residues are part of each CDR3.

V	J	CDR3
TRBV6-5	TRBJ2-5	CASSFLGQPKETQYF
TRBV6-2/TRBV6-3	TRBJ2-7	CASSSPSGSSYEQYF
TRBV7-2	TRBJ2-1	CASSSRASGAYNEQFF
TRBV5-6	TRBJ2-1	CASSPGLGQFF
TRBV2	TRBJ2-1	CASDYRNEQFF
TRBV4-3	TRBJ2-6	CASSQVSGPISGANVLTF
TRBV2	TRBJ2-6	CASSEDRAGANVLTF
TRBV6-2/TRBV6-3	TRBJ2-3	CASSYSKTSSGDPYTDTQYF
TRBV11-1	TRBJ2-2	CASSSPVGASGFANTGELFF
TRBV5-5	TRBJ1-5	CASSLVFFRGNQPQHF
TRBV6-2/TRBV6-3	TRBJ2-6	CASRAPGTWGANVLTF
TRBV7-2	TRBJ2-7	CASSGRTSGYEQYF
TRBV20-1	TRBJ2-1	CSAPPGTQYNEQFF
TRBV12-3/TRBV12-4	TRBJ2-7	CASSKTSSSYEQYF
TRBV28	TRBJ2-4	CASSPGDSQNIQYF
TRBV27	TRBJ2-1	CASSYDPSSYNEQFF
TRBV19	TRBJ2-7	CASSIWTGTGIPYEQYF
TRBV7-9	TRBJ1-3	CASSATGASGGNTIYF
TRBV15	TRBJ1-5	CATSFGQGANQPQHF
TRBV7-8	TRBJ2-1	CASSSGLADNEQFF
TRBV4-3	TRBJ2-7	CASSQGITSGSVGEQYF
TRBV28	TRBJ2-2	CASSLSAGQGWTGELFF
TRBV5-1	TRBJ1-5	CASSQDGFGNQPQHF
TRBV18	TRBJ2-7	CASSPHRGGQFEQYF
TRBV7-8	TRBJ2-7	CASSLTVYRSYEQYF
TRBV12-3/TRBV12-4	TRBJ1-5	CASSTGTGDSNQPQHF
TRBV5-1	TRBJ2-2	CASSLTGGLNTGELFF
TRBV2	TRBJ1-1	CASSNRGMNTEAFF
TRBV5-1	TRBJ2-3	CASSLSAGIADTQYF
TRBV5-1	TRBJ2-1	CASSLNYNEQFF
TRBV5-6	TRBJ2-3	CASSFPGGRGDTQYF
TRBV6-5	TRBJ2-1	CASSYAGGRYNEQFF
TRBV14	TRBJ2-5	CASSQDRGLPPYF
TRBV18	TRBJ2-1	CASSPSGYFNEQFF
TRBV19	TRBJ1-6	CASSIFPGGYNSPLHF
TRBV12-3/TRBV12-4	TRBJ2-7	CASTNFQGGPYEQYF
TRBV4-3	TRBJ1-6	CASSPGTYRSPLHF
TRBV28	TRBJ2-7	CASSDSGTWEQYF
TRBV28	TRBJ1-1	CATRGWVNTEAFF
TRBV18	TRBJ1-5	CASSPSPGGGNQPQHF
TRBV14	TRBJ1-2	CASSQGGQGRYGYTF
TRBV7-2	TRBJ2-2	CASSLELGTGELFF
TRBV30	TRBJ2-3	CAWSVQAPGDTQYF
TRBV6-2/TRBV6-3	TRBJ2-1	CASSYSTPPEQFF
TRBV4-3	TRBJ2-3	CASSQDLAQDRRYF
TRBV20-1	TRBJ2-5	CSARRGQETQYF
TRBV10-3	TRBJ2-7	CARGNGRTGSGSEQYF
TRBV5-1	TRBJ1-4	CATAPDRADEKLFF
TRBV12-3/TRBV12-4	TRBJ2-3	CASSWAGMTDTQYF
TRBV4-1	TRBJ2-3	CASSQGRRNTQYF
TRBV4-3	TRBJ2-3	CASSQTRTTGGSQYF
TRBV27	TRBJ2-4	CASASRTGGAHIQYF
TRBV20-1	TRBJ1-1	CSAREGQYEAFF
TRBV12-3/TRBV12-4	TRBJ2-2	CASAGGRDVGELFF
TRBV6-5	TRBJ1-3	CASSSDRGNTIYF
TRBV29-1	TRBJ2-5	CSVDREETQYF
TRBV5-4	TRBJ2-1	CASSLAQGVFNNEQFF
TRBV7-2	TRBJ1-2	CASSLSVNSYGYTF
TRBV7-2	TRBJ2-7	CASSPNRVGSYEQYF